The 5 T cell receptor beta chains below come from one sample, sequenced in a study of sequential checkpoint blockade in melanoma (dated by TCRdb to between 2019 and 2020). Reading the label with the study, this specimen's treatment or condition is: randomized to nivolumab then ipilimumab (arm A) or the reverse (arm B). Library generation was performed with the immunoSEQ multiplex PCR assay. Here the immuneACCESS table is served through TCRdb, limited to in-frame sequences with V and J called. Missing clones are a known gap in these copies; in checked studies unresolved V genes cover under half, and the rest lacks a known reason. The sample records roughly 10,000 clones, approximately 27% of which are singletons. The leading ten clones occupy under 25% of the sample. Sequenced material: tumor tissue (inferred from file names), taken from a patient given nivolumab and ipilimumab in sequence. The receptors derive from a human donor with melanoma.

This clone appeared a few times. The chain employs TRBV23-1 and TRBJ1-1; TRBD1 is a possible D gene (5 bases). TRBV23-1 is an ORF, with its function uncertain. CDR3 length: 16 residues. The ends were cut back, 4 bases at V and 1 base at J, with 16 bases in the middle. CDR3 sequence reads: CASSPGHCNGNTEAFF. CDR3 nucleotides: TGCGCCAGCAGTCCAGGACACTGTAATGGGAACACTGAAGCTTTCTTT.

Only one count was recorded for this clone. A base in the sequence is ambiguous or unread; the matching residue is shown as X. J is TRBJ2-3 and V is TRBV19, with TRBD2 matching 15 bases. Germline assignment: CDR1 LNHDA and CDR2 SQIVND (reference sequence). Trimming removed 3 bases from V and 7 bases from J; junction bases left unmatched: 5. This CDR3 has 16 amino acids. The CDR3 DNA follows: TGTGCCAGTAGTATCCGGACTAGCGGGGGGGCGRATACGCAGTATTTT. This translates into CASSIRTSGGAXTQYF.

This clone appeared a few times. V usage is TRBV9 and J usage is TRBJ1-1, with D perhaps matching TRBD1 (6 bases). This CDR3 is 13 amino acids long. Per germline, CDR1 SGDLS and CDR2 YYNGEE. V lost 6 bases, J lost 4 bases, and 13 bases lay in between. The CDR3, as DNA: TGTGCCAGCAACCTTAGGGGGGGCACTGAAGCTTTCTTT. Protein product: CASNLRGGTEAFF.

This chain links TRBV28 with TRBJ1-2; 8 positions agree with TRBD1. The CDR3 contains 15 residues. Losses at the gene ends were 8 bases for V and 8 bases for J; bases not matched to a gene: 16. CDR1 and CDR2 (germline): MDHEN, SYDVKM. CDR3 sequence (DNA): TGTGCCAGCCCTCCGCCCGGGACAGGAGTTTCAGGCTACACCTTC. Its protein product is CASPPPGTGVSGYTF.

The sample holds one count of this clone. The chain joins TRBV29-1 to TRBJ1-3; 7 bases align to TRBD1. The CDR3 runs to 18 residues. V dropped 6 bases and J dropped 0; count of bases not matched to a gene: 17. The germline V gene encodes CDR1 SQVTM and CDR2 ANQGSEA. CDR3 coding DNA: TGCAGCGTAGGATACCGGGACAGCAAACTAAACTCTGGAAACACCATATATTTT. It codes for CSVGYRDSKLNSGNTIYF.